This T cell receptor (beta chain) originates from a study of regulatory T cells in long-lasting Graves disease. Building the TCR beta libraries relied on iRepertoire HTBI primers, and CDR3 regions underwent Arm-PCR. TCRdb processed the multiplex PCR reads anew with MiXCR; each CDR3 protein has one entry. The sample lists about 400,000 distinct CDR3 sequences; about 14% were seen once. Time point reported: newly diagnosed GD, antithyroid drugs for less than 3 months. Researchers made the TCR library from RNA that was extracted from PBMCs. Unmatched junction bases numbered 6, after V lost 6 bases and J lost 4 bases. This CDR3 has 13 residues. Germline CDR1 reads SGHTA; CDR2 reads FQGTGA.

Sequenced material: peripheral blood mononuclear cells (PBMCs), taken at new diagnosis, from a patient treated with antithyroid drugs. This TCR was recovered from a female donor with Graves disease. The genes are TRBV7-3 and TRBJ2-7, with TRBD2 identical over 7 bases. This chain's CDR3 is CASSLGREYEQYF. The CDR3, as DNA: TGTGCCAGCAGTCTTGGGCGGGAGTACGAGCAGTACTTC.